This is a list of T cell receptor beta chains from one sample in a study of regulatory T cells in long-lasting Graves disease. MiXCR, run by TCRdb on the multiplex PCR reads, gives a single entry per CDR3 protein. Found here are almost 350,000 distinct CDR3 sequences, about 20% of them singletons; the top ten hold approximately 31%. The material sequenced was peripheral blood mononuclear cells (PBMCs), taken when the disease was refractory, from a patient treated with antithyroid drugs. The receptor source for this set is a female donor with Graves disease. CDR3s include the opening cysteine and the closing phenylalanine or tryptophan. The D gene is left open where the match is weak. Size tells how often a clone was seen (once, few, many) or the class of an expanded clone, and some rows leave it out.

D	J	V	size	DNA	CDR3
TRBD1	TRBJ2-1	TRBV28	many	TGTGCCAGCAGCTTACAGGGGGCCTACAATGAGCAGTTCTTC	CASSLQGAYNEQFF
-	TRBJ1-5	TRBV28	many	TGTGCCACCACCGAGGGCCTTAATCAGCCCCAGCATTTT	CATTEGLNQPQHF
TRBD1	TRBJ1-5	TRBV28	once	TGTGCCAGCATGAGCCTTCCGGGACAGGGGGCTCGAAATCAGCCCCAGCATTTT	CASMSLPGQGARNQPQHF
TRBD1	TRBJ1-3	TRBV18	-	TGTGCCAGCTCACCCCGGACAGGCTCTGGAAACACCATATATTTT	CASSPRTGSGNTIYF
-	TRBJ1-4	TRBV4-2	-	TGTGCCAGCAGCCAAGAGAAAAATGAAAAACTGTTTTTT	CASSQEKNEKLFF
-	TRBJ1-1	TRBV18	many	TGTGCCAGCTCACCGTGGGACAACACTGAAGCTTTCTTT	CASSPWDNTEAFF
TRBD2	TRBJ2-6	TRBV6-1	many	TGTGCCAGCGTCAGACTAGCGGGAGTATTGGGGGCCAACGTCCTGACTTTC	CASVRLAGVLGANVLTF
-	TRBJ2-2	TRBV28	many	TGTGCCAGCAGTGGCGGACGCGCCTCCGGGGAGCTGTTTTTT	CASSGGRASGELFF
-	TRBJ2-7	TRBV7-9	few	TGTGCCAGCAGCTTAATGCCGCAGGGGACCTCCTACGAGCAGTACTTC	CASSLMPQGTSYEQYF
-	TRBJ2-5	TRBV29-1	-	TGCAGCGTTGAACAGACCGGGTGGGACCAGTACTTC	CSVEQTGWDQYF
-	TRBJ2-2	TRBV3-1	many	TGTGCCAGCAGCCAGTCAGGGAGCACCGGGGAGCTGTTTTTT	CASSQSGSTGELFF
TRBD1	TRBJ1-6	TRBV5-1	-	TGCGCCAGCAGCTTTACGGCCAGGGGGCTTTCACCCCTCCACTTT	CASSFTARGLSPLHF
-	TRBJ2-1	TRBV12-3/TRBV12-4	-	TGTGCCAGCAACCTACAGTGGGGGGAAGTGAAGTTCTTC	CASNLQWGEVKFF
-	TRBJ1-2	TRBV12-3/TRBV12-4	many	TGTGCCAGCAGCGAACAGGGCGGGGGCTATGGCTACACCTTC	CASSEQGGGYGYTF
-	TRBJ2-2	TRBV29-1	-	TGCAGCGTTACGTTCAGGGCGAACACCGGGGAGCTGTTTTTT	CSVTFRANTGELFF
-	TRBJ1-5	TRBV7-2	-	TGTGCCAGCAGCGCGAAACGGGGGGCGCCGAACAATCAGCCCCAGCATTTT	CASSAKRGAPNNQPQHF
TRBD1	TRBJ1-1	TRBV2	many	TGTGCCAGCAGCCAGGGGGTCACTGAAGCTTTCTTT	CASSQGVTEAFF
-	TRBJ1-2	TRBV6-1	many	TGTGCCAGCTATACGACAAGGCCATATCCCTATGGCTACACCTTC	CASYTTRPYPYGYTF
-	TRBJ2-4	TRBV6-1	few	TGTGCCAGCAGCCCTGGACCCTCGCGACAGTACTTC	CASSPGPSRQYF
-	TRBJ1-6	TRBV28	many	TGTGCCAGCAGCCCCGACAGGACAGACTTATATAATTCACCCCTCCACTTT	CASSPDRTDLYNSPLHF
-	TRBJ2-6	TRBV11-2	-	TGTGCCAGCCGGACTACTGGGGCCAACGTCCTGACTTTC	CASRTTGANVLTF
-	TRBJ1-2	TRBV9	few	TGTGCCAGCAGCACCCAAGGAGCCGAAGATTATGGCTACACCTTC	CASSTQGAEDYGYTF
TRBD1	TRBJ2-7	TRBV5-6	few	TGTGAACAGTCGCGATACTTCGACAGGGGGTCAAGAGAGCAGTACTTC	CEQSRYFDRGSREQYF
TRBD1	TRBJ1-4	TRBV27	many	TGTGCCAGCAGTTCCCGACAGGGGAATGAAAAACTGTTTTTT	CASSSRQGNEKLFF
-	TRBJ1-6	TRBV20-1	-	TGCAGTGCTAGATCGGGGAATTCACCCCTCCACTTT	CSARSGNSPLHF
TRBD2	TRBJ2-5	TRBV6-1	many	TGTGCCAGCAGCCCCCCCGGGGGGATTTCGGGACAAGAGACCCAGTACTTC	CASSPPGGISGQETQYF
-	TRBJ1-2	TRBV12-3/TRBV12-4	many	TGTGCCAGCACCTCGTACGAGGGCCGGTATGGCTACACCTTC	CASTSYEGRYGYTF
-	TRBJ1-3	TRBV5-1	-	TGCGCCAGCAGGTTGACTACTGCTGGAAACACCATATATTTT	CASRLTTAGNTIYF
-	TRBJ2-2	TRBV29-1	-	TGCAACGTGCCAGGAGCGAACACCGGGGAGCTGTTTTTT	CNVPGANTGELFF
TRBD1	TRBJ2-5	TRBV10-3	-	TGTGCCACCGATACGGGACAGTTACAAGAGACCCAGTACTTC	CATDTGQLQETQYF
TRBD1	TRBJ1-2	TRBV29-1	-	TGCAGCGTTGATAAGGGACAGGGAGGTGGCTACACCTTC	CSVDKGQGGGYTF
-	TRBJ1-1	TRBV2	-	TGTGCCAGCAGTTACACGAGGTACAGGGTCCGGTTGAACACTGAAGCTTTCTTT	CASSYTRYRVRLNTEAFF
TRBD1	TRBJ1-1	TRBV7-9	few	TGTGCCAGCAGCAATAACAGGGGGTACACTGAAGCTTTCTTT	CASSNNRGYTEAFF
-	TRBJ1-5	TRBV9	-	TGTGCCAGCAGCGTACGAGGGGATACTCAGCCCCAGCATTTT	CASSVRGDTQPQHF
-	TRBJ1-2	TRBV19	many	TGTGCCAGTAGTTCCCCGGCGAGCTATGGCTACACCTTC	CASSSPASYGYTF
TRBD1	TRBJ1-5	TRBV12-3/TRBV12-4	many	TGTGCCAGCAGCACGACCGGGACAGGGCTCCAGCCCCAGCATTTT	CASSTTGTGLQPQHF
-	TRBJ1-1	TRBV30	many	TGTGCCTGGAGTAAAGGGGGGAGGACTGAAGCTTTCTTT	CAWSKGGRTEAFF
-	TRBJ2-4	TRBV12-3/TRBV12-4	-	TGTGCCAGCAGTTACGGGACGGCCAAAAACATTCAGTACTTC	CASSYGTAKNIQYF
-	TRBJ1-2	TRBV9	few	TGTGCCAGCAGCAGTGACAGTCTATATGGCTACACCTTC	CASSSDSLYGYTF
TRBD1	TRBJ1-4	TRBV7-6	-	TGTGCCAGCAGCATAGACAGGGGGGCCTTGGGAAAACTGTTTTTT	CASSIDRGALGKLFF
TRBD1	TRBJ2-5	TRBV20-1	few	TGCAGTGCTAGAAAGCCGGGACAGGGTTCTTGGACCCAGTACTTC	CSARKPGQGSWTQYF
-	TRBJ1-5	TRBV6-2/TRBV6-3	many	TGTGCCAGCAGTTTCAGAATCCAGGGCCAGCCCCAGCATTTT	CASSFRIQGQPQHF
TRBD1	TRBJ1-3	TRBV6-2/TRBV6-3	-	TGTGCCAGCAGTTACTCACGGACAGGGAGGGGAAACACCATATATTTT	CASSYSRTGRGNTIYF
-	TRBJ1-4	TRBV12-3/TRBV12-4	-	TGTGCCAGCAGTTCAAGACGGAGTAATGAAAAACTGTTTTTT	CASSSRRSNEKLFF
TRBD2	TRBJ2-7	TRBV30	many	TGTGCCTGGAGTACAACTAGCGGGAGGGCCTACGAGCAGTACTTC	CAWSTTSGRAYEQYF
TRBD1	TRBJ1-6	TRBV4-1	-	TGCGCCAGCAGCCTAGGGCCCCACGGGACAGGGCCGAATTCACCCCTCCACTTT	CASSLGPHGTGPNSPLHF
-	TRBJ1-1	TRBV10-3	many	TGTGCCATCACCCAAGACAGGCTGAACACTGAAGCTTTCTTT	CAITQDRLNTEAFF
-	TRBJ1-1	TRBV7-9	-	TGTGCCAGCACAGACGGAAGGGACACTGAAGCTTTCTTT	CASTDGRDTEAFF
TRBD2	TRBJ2-2	TRBV11-2	few	TGTGCCAGCAGCTTGTCAGGGAGGGCCGGGGAGCTGTTTTTT	CASSLSGRAGELFF
-	TRBJ1-6	TRBV7-2	-	TGTGCCAGCAGCTCCCGTAGGGGGGGGCGCTTGAATTCACCCCTCCACTTT	CASSSRRGGRLNSPLHF